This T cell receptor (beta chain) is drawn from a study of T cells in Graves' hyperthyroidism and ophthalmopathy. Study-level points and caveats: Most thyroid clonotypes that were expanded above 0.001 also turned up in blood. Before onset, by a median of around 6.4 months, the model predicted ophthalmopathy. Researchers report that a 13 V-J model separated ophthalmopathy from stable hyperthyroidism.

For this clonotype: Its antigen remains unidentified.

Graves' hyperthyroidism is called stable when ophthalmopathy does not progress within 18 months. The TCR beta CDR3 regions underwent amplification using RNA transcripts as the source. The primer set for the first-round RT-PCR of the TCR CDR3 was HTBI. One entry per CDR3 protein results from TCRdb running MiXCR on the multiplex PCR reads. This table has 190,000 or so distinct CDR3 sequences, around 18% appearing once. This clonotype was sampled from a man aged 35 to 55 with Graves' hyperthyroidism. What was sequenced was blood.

The CDR3 DNA reads as TGTGCCAGCAGTTTAGTGGGGGTACTCAACGAGCAGTACTTC. Translating gives CASSLVGVLNEQYF. The rearrangement joins TRBV28 to TRBJ2-7; D is perhaps TRBD1 or TRBD2 (5 bases each). The CDR3 runs to 14 residues. Germline V gene lookup returns CDR1 MDHEN and CDR2 SYDVKM. Between the trimmed V and J ends, which lost 2 bases and 5 bases, there was a span of 13 bases.